This entry lists 8 T cell receptor beta chains sequenced from one sample in a study of low-dose radiotherapy and immunotherapy resistance in tumors. Noted time point: before trial treatment. Both TCRalpha and TCRbeta chains were reverse transcribed with V-gene-specific primers. Both a constant-region primer and a V-primer adapter served to amplify TCRs across around 20 PCR cycles. TCRdb re-called the reads with MiXCR, one entry per CDR3 protein. The repertoire includes tens of thousands of distinct CDR3 sequences, 15% to 20% of them detected once, and 2.8% sits in the top ten. Sample: PBMCs, taken before treatment. These receptor sequences come from a male donor with prostate cancer.

This clonotype was detected ten times or more. The chain employs TRBV29-1 and TRBJ2-5; D is undetermined. Looked up from germline, CDR1 is SQVTM and CDR2 is ANQGSEA. The CDR3 covers 11 residues. V was trimmed by 4 bases and J by 1 base, leaving 4 bases between them. Written as DNA, the CDR3 is TGCAGCGTTGTAGCCCAAGAGACCCAGTACTTC. This sequence encodes CSVVAQETQYF.

This clonotype was observed at least ten times. The chain recombines TRBV9 with TRBJ1-5; the D is unclear. The CDR3 has 14 amino acids. The germline V gene encodes CDR1 SGDLS and CDR2 YYNGEE. Trimming removed 0 bases from V and 4 bases from J, with 8 bases in between. CDR3 region: CASSVDSSNQPQHF. Here the CDR3 DNA reads TGTGCCAGCAGCGTAGATAGCAGTAATCAGCCCCAGCATTTT.

This clonotype was counted ten times or more. The chain is built from TRBV23-1 and TRBJ1-1; unclear D gene. TRBV23-1 is identified as an open reading frame with a role that is uncertain. This CDR3 is 15 amino acids long. V lost 2 bases and J lost 0, with 10 bases in between. The DNA of the CDR3 is TGCGCCAGCAGTCAACCTAGACCCTTGAACACTGAAGCTTTCTTT. This gives the protein CASSQPRPLNTEAFF.

This clonotype was observed at least ten times. The J gene is TRBJ1-2, the V gene TRBV4-1; 8 bases match TRBD1. V shed 3 bases, J shed 5 bases, and the junction held 5 bases outside the gene matches. Germline V gene lookup returns CDR1 MGHRA and CDR2 YSYEKL. The CDR3 is 14 amino acids. CDR3 bases: TGCGCCAGCAGCCATGGGGACAGGAGGTATGGCTACACCTTC. Amino acid sequence: CASSHGDRRYGYTF.

Ten or more counts support this clonotype. The J gene is TRBJ1-5, the V gene TRBV18, with D tentatively TRBD1 (5 bases). The CDR3 loop spans 13 amino acids. Trimming took off 4 bases at V and 5 bases at J, with 9 bases between the two ends. Germline V gene lookup returns CDR1 KGHSH and CDR2 LQKENI. This chain's CDR3 is CASSRGSDQPQHF. The CDR3 DNA is TGTGCCAGCTCACGGGGGAGTGATCAGCCCCAGCATTTT.

CDR3 loop: CASRLGGWYEQFF. CDR3 DNA: TGTGCCAGCAGACTGGGGGGCTGGTATGAGCAGTTCTTC. V and J are TRBV5-3 and TRBJ2-1, with D tentatively TRBD1 or TRBD2 (6 bases each). TRBV5-3 is labeled an ORF, and its function is uncertain. V lost 8 bases and J lost 8, with 17 bases in between. This CDR3 contains 13 residues.

In this sample, this clonotype turned up many times. The chain uses TRBV9 and TRBJ2-3, with 11 bases that match TRBD2. V lost 6 bases, J lost 2 bases, and 8 bases stayed unmatched. This CDR3 is built from 16 residues. The germline V gene encodes CDR1 SGDLS and CDR2 YYNGEE. Written as DNA, the CDR3 is TGTGCCAGCACCCGCCTAGCGGGGGGACACACAGATACGCAGTATTTT. This sequence encodes CASTRLAGGHTDTQYF.

The genes are TRBV5-4 and TRBJ2-7; D is perhaps TRBD1 (5 bases). The germline V and J ends were trimmed by 0 bases and 4 bases, with 11 bases remaining between them. CDR1 and CDR2 (germline): SGHNT, YYREEE (reference sequence). This CDR3 has 14 amino acids. The CDR3 region is CASSLGPGRYEQYF. The CDR3 DNA is TGTGCCAGCAGCTTGGGCCCAGGGCGGTACGAGCAGTACTTC.